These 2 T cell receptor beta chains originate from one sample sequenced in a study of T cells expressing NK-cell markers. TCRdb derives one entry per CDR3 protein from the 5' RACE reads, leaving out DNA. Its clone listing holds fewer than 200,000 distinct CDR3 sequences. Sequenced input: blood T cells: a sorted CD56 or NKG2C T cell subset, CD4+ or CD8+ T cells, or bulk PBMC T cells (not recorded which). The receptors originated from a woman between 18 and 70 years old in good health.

The CDR3 region is CASKIGTDTDTQYF. The chain couples TRBV5-1 to TRBJ2-3; TCRdb proposes TRBD2, but this gene call is untestable without DNA. CDR3 size: 14 residues. Per the germline V gene, CDR1 is SGHRS and CDR2 is YFSETQ.

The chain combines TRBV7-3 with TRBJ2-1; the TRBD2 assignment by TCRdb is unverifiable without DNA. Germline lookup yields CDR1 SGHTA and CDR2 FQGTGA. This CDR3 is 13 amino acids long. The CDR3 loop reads CASSLGTRDEQFF.